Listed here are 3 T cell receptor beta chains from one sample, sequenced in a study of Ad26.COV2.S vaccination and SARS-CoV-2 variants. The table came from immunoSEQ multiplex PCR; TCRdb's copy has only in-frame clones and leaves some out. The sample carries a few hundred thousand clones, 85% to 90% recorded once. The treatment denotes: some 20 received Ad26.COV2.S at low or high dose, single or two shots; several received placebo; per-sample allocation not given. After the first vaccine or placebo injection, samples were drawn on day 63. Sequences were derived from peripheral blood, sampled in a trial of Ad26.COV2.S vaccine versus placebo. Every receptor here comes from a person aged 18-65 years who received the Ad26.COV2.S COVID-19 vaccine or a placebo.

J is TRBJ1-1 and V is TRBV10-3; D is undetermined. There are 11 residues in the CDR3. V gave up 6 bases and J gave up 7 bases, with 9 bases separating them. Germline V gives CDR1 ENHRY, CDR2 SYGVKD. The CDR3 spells CAIRQVDEAFF. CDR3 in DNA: TGTGCCATCAGGCAGGTTGATGAAGCTTTCTTT.

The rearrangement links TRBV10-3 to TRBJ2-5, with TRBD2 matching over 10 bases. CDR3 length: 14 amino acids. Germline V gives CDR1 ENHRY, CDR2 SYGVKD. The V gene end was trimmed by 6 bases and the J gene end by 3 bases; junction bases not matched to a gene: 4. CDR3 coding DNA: TGTGCCATCAGGTCAGCGGGGGGGGAAGAGACCCAGTACTTC. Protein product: CAIRSAGGEETQYF.

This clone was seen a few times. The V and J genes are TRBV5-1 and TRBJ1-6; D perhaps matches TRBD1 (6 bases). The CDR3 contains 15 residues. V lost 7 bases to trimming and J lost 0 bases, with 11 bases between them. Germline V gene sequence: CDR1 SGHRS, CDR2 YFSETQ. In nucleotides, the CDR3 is TGCGCCAGCCACGAAGGGGGCTCCTATAATTCACCCCTCCACTTT. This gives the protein CASHEGGSYNSPLHF.